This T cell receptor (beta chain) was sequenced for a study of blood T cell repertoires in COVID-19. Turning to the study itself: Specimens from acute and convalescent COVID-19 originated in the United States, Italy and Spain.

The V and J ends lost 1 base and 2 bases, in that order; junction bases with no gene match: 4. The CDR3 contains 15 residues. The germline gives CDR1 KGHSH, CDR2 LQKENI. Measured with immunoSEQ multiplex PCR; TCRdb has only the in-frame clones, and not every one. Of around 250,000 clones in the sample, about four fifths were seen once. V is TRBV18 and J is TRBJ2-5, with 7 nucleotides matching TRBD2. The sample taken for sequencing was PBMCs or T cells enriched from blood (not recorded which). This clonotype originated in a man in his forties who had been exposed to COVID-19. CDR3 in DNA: TGTGCCAGCTCACCACGGAGCGGGGCTCAAGAGACCCAGTACTTC. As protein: CASSPRSGAQETQYF.